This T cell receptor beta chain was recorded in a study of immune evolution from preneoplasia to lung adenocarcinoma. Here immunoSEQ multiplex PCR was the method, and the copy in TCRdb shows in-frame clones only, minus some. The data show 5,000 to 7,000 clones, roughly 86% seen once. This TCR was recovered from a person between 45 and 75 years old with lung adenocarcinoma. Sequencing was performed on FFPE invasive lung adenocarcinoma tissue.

In DNA, the CDR3 is TGTGCCACCCGGAACAGGGGACAGTTCGACACTGAAGCTTTCTTT. This codes for CATRNRGQFDTEAFF. The J gene is TRBJ1-1, the V gene TRBV11-2, with 7 bases that match TRBD1. Per germline, CDR1 SGHAT and CDR2 FQNNGV. J gave up 3 bases and V 10 bases, and 14 bases lay outside the gene matches. CDR3 length equals 15 residues. Combining the CDR3 with reference TRBV11-2 and TRBJ1-1 gives the whole variable domain EAGVAQSPRYKIIEKRQSVAFWCNPISGHATLYWYQQILGQGPKLLIQFQNNGVVDDSQLPKDRFSAERLKGVDSTLKIQPAKLEDSAVYLCATRNRGQFDTEAFFGQGTRLTVV.